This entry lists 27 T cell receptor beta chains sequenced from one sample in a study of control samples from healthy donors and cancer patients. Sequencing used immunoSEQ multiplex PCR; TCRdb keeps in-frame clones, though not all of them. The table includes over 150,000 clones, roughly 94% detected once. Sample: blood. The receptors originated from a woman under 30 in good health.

The CDR3 is CASTNGGSGETQYF. The CDR3 coding sequence is TGTGCCAGCACCAACGGGGGGAGTGGAGAGACCCAGTACTTC. The V and J genes are TRBV28 and TRBJ2-5; TRBD2 matches 7 bases. This CDR3 is built from 14 residues. In germline, CDR1 is MDHEN, CDR2 SYDVKM. Trimming cost V 7 bases and J 4 bases; bases outside gene matches: 9.

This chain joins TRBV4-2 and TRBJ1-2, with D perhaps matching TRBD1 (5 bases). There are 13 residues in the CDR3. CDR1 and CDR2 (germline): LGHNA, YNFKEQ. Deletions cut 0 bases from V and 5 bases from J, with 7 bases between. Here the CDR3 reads CASSQDTGYGYTF. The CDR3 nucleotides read TGTGCCAGCAGCCAAGATACAGGTTATGGCTACACCTTC.

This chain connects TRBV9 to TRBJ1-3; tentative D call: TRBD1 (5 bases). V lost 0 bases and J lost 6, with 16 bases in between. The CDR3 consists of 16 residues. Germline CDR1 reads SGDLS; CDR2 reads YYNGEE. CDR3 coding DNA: TGTGCCAGCAGCGTAGGTTGGGGCGAAATTGAAAACACCATATATTTT. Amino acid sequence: CASSVGWGEIENTIYF.

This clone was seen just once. The CDR3 nucleotides read TGTGCCACCGCAACAGGGGGCAGGTATGGCTACACCTTC. Protein: CATATGGRYGYTF. The J gene is TRBJ1-2, the V gene TRBV19; TRBD1 agrees at 9 bases. With 10 bases clipped from V and 5 bases from J, the junction kept 8 bases outside the gene matches. The CDR3 runs 13 residues. Germline CDR1 and CDR2: LNHDA and SQIVND (reference sequence).

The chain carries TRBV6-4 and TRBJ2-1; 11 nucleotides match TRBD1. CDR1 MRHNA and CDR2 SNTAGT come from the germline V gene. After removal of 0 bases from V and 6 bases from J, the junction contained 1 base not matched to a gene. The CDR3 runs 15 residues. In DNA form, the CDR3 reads TGTGCCAGCAGTGACTCCGGGACAGGGGGCAATGAGCAGTTCTTC. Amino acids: CASSDSGTGGNEQFF.

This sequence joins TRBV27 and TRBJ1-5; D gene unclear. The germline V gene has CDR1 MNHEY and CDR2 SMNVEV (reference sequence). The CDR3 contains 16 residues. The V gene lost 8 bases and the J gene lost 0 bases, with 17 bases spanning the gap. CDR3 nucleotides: TGTGCCAGCGCTGGCGGCGGTTTATATAGCAATCAGCCCCAGCATTTT. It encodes CASAGGGLYSNQPQHF.

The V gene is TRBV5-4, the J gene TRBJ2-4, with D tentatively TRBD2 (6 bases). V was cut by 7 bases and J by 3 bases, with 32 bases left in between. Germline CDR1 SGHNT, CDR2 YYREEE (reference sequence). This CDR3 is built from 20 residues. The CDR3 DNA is TGTGCCAGCTCCCGGGCTAATCGGAGGGATGAGCGTTGGGACAAAAACATTCAGTACTTC. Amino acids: CASSRANRRDERWDKNIQYF.

Here the CDR3 DNA reads TGTGCCAGTAGTAGGCAGGAACCAGATCAGCCCCAGCATTTT. Its protein product is CASSRQEPDQPQHF. The chain joins TRBV19 to TRBJ1-5; no clear D gene. The CDR3 length is 14 residues. Trimming took off 4 bases at V and 5 bases at J, with 12 bases between the two ends. The germline V gene encodes CDR1 LNHDA and CDR2 SQIVND (reference sequence).

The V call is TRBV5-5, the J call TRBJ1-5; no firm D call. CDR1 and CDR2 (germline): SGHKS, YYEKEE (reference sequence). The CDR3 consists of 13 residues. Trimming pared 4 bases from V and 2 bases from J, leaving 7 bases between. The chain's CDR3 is CASSLHGNQPQHF. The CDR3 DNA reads TGTGCCAGCAGCCTACATGGCAATCAGCCCCAGCATTTT.

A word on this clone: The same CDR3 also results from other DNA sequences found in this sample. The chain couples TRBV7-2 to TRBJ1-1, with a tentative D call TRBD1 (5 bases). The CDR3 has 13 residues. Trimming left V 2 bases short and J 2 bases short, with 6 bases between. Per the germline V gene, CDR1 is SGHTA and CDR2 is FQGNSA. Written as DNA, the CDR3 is TGTGCCAGCAGCTTACAGGGCAACACTGAAGCTTTCTTT. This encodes CASSLQGNTEAFF.

The chain's CDR3 is CASSFEAGFGIQYF. For the CDR3, the DNA is TGTGCCAGCAGCTTTGAGGCAGGGTTCGGCATTCAGTACTTC. The chain recombines TRBV12-1 with TRBJ2-4; TRBD1 is taken as the D call from the table, unchecked against the DNA. TRBV12-1 is assigned pseudogene status. The CDR3 has 14 residues.

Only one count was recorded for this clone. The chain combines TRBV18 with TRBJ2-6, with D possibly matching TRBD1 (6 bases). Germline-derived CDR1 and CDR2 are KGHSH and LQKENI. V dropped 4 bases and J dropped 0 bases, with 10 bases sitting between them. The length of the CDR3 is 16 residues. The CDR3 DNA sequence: TGTGCCAGCTCACTTCAGGGGAGCTCTGGGGCCAACGTCCTGACTTTC. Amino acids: CASSLQGSSGANVLTF.

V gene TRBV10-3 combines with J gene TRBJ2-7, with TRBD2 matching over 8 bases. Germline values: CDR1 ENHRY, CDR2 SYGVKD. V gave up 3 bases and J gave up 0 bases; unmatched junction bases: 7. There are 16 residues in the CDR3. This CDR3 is CAISDAVSGSSYEQYF. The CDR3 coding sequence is TGTGCCATCAGTGACGCGGTGAGCGGGAGCTCCTACGAGCAGTACTTC.

The CDR3 spells CASSLRAPEAANTEAFF. The CDR3 DNA sequence: TGTGCCAGCAGCTTAAGGGCCCCCGAGGCCGCGAACACTGAAGCTTTCTTT. The chain has TRBV5-5 and TRBJ1-1, with D unresolved. Trimming took off 2 bases at V and 1 base at J, with 18 bases between the two ends. The length of the CDR3 is 17 residues. The germline V gene has CDR1 SGHKS and CDR2 YYEKEE (reference sequence).

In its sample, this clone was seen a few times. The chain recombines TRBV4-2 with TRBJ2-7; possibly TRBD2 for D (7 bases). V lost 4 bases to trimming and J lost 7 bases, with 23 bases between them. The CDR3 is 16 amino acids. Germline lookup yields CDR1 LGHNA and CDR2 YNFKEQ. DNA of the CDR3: TGTGCCAGCAGCCCTCGCGTTGGGGGCGGGAGCGGAGAGCAGTACTTC. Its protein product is CASSPRVGGGSGEQYF.

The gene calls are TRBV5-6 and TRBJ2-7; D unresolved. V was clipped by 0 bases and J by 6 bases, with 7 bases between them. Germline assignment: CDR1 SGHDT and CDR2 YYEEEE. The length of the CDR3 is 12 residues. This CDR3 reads CASSLGLGEQYF. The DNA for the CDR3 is TGTGCCAGCAGCTTGGGACTCGGCGAGCAGTACTTC.

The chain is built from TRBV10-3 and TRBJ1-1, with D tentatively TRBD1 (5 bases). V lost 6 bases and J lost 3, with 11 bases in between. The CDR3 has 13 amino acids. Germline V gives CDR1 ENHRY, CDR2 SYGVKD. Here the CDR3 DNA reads TGTGCCATCAGGTTCCAGGGAGACACTGAAGCTTTCTTT. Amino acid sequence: CAIRFQGDTEAFF.

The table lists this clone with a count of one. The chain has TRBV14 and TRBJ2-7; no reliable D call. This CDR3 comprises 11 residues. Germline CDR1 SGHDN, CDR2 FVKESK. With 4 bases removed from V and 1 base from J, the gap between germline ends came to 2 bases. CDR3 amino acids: CASSRSYEQYF. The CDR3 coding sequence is TGTGCCAGCAGCCGGTCCTACGAGCAGTACTTC.

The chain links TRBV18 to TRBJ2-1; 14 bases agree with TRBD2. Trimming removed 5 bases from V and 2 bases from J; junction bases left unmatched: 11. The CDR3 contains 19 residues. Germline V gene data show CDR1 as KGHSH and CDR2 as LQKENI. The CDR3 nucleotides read TGTGCCAGCTCATCCTCGACTAGCGGGAGGGTGTTCGCCTACAATGAGCAGTTCTTC. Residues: CASSSSTSGRVFAYNEQFF.

The CDR3 is CASSLHAENIQYF. The DNA for the CDR3 is TGTGCCAGCAGCTTACACGCTGAAAACATTCAGTACTTC. The chain is built from TRBV7-2 and TRBJ2-4, with D unclear. The CDR3 loop spans 13 amino acids. V gave up 2 bases and J gave up 5 bases, with 7 bases separating them. Germline V CDR1 and CDR2: SGHTA, FQGNSA.

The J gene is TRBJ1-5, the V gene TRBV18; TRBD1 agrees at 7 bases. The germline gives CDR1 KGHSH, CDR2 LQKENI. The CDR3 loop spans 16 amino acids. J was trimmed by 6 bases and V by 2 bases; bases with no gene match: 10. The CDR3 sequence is CASSPGRQGNGQPQHF. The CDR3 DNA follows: TGTGCCAGCTCACCAGGGCGACAGGGTAACGGTCAGCCCCAGCATTTT.

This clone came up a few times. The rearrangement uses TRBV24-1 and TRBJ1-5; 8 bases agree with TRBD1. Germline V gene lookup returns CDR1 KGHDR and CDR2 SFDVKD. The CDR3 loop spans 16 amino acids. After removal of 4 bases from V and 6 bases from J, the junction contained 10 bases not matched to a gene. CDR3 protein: CATSDPGTGRGQPQHF. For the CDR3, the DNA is TGTGCCACCAGTGACCCCGGGACAGGTCGGGGTCAGCCCCAGCATTTT.

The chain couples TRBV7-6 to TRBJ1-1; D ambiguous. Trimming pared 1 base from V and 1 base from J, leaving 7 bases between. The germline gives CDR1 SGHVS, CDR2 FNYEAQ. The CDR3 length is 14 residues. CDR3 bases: TGTGCCAGCAGCTTAGGGGTTGAGAACACTGAAGCTTTCTTT. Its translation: CASSLGVENTEAFF.

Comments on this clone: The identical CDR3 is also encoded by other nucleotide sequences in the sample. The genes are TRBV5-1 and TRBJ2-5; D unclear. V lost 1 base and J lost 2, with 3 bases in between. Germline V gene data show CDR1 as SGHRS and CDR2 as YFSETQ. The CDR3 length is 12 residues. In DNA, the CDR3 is TGCGCCAGCAGCTTGTCACAAGAGACCCAGTACTTC. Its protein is CASSLSQETQYF.

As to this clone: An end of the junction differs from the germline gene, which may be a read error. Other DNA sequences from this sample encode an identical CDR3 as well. CDR3: CASSLGGQGGFYGYTF. In DNA, the CDR3 is TGCGCCAGCAGCTTAGGGGGACAGGGTGGGTTCTATGGCTACACCTTC. The V and J genes are TRBV7-2 and TRBJ1-2; 9 bases map to TRBD1. Germline lookup yields CDR1 SGHTA and CDR2 FQGNSA. CDR3 length: 16 amino acids.

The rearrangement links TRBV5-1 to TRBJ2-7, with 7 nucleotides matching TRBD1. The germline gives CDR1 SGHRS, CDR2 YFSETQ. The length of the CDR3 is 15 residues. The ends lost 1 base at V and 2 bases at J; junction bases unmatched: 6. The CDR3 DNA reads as TGCGCCAGCAGCTTGTCTGGACAGGACCCCTACGAGCAGTACTTC. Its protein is CASSLSGQDPYEQYF.

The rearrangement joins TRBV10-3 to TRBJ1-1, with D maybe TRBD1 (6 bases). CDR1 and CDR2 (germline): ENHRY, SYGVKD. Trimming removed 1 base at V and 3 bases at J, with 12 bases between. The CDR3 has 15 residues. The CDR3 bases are TGTGCCATCAGTGAGTTACAGGGTAGGGACACTGAAGCTTTCTTT. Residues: CAISELQGRDTEAFF.